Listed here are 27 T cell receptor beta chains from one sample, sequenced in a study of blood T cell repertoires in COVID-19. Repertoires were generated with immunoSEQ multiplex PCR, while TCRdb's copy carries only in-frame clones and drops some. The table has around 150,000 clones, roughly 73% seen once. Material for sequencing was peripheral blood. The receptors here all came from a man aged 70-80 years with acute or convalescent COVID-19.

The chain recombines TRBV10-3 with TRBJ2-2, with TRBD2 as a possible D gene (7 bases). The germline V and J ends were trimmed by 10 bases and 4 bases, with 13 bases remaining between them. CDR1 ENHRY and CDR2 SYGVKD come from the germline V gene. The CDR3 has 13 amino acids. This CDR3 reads CATKAGATGELFF. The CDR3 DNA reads TGTGCCACCAAGGCGGGGGCCACCGGGGAGCTGTTTTTT.

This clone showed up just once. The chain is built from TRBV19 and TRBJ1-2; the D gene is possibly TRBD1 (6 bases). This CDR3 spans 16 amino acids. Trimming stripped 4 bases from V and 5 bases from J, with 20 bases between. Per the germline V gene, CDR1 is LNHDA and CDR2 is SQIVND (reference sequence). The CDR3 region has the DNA TGTGCCAGTAGTACCGAGTTGGGGGCGGATTATTATGGCTACACCTTC. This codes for CASSTELGADYYGYTF.

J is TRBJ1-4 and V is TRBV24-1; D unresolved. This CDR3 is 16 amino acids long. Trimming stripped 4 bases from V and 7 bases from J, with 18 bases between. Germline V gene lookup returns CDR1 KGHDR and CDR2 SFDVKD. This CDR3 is CATSDGSEAMSEKLFF. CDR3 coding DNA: TGTGCCACCAGTGACGGTTCAGAAGCGATGAGTGAAAAACTGTTTTTT.

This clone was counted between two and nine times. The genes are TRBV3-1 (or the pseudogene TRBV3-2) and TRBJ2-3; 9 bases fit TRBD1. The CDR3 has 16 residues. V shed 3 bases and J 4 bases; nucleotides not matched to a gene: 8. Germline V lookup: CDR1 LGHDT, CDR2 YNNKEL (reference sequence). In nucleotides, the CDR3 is TGTGCCAGCAGCCAGCCCCGGACAGGGGTCCCAGATACGCAGTATTTT. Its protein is CASSQPRTGVPDTQYF.

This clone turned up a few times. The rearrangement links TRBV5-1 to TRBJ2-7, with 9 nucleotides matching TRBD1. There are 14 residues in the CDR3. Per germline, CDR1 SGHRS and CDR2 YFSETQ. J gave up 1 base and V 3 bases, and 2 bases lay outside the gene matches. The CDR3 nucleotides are TGCGCCAGCAGCTCCGGGACAGGGTCCTACGAGCAGTACTTC. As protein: CASSSGTGSYEQYF.

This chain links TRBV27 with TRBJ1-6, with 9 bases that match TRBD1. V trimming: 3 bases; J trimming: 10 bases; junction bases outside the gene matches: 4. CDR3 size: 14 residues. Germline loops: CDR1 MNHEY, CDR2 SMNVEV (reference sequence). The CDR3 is CASSFGQGKSPLHF. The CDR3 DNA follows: TGTGCCAGCAGTTTTGGACAGGGGAAGTCACCCCTCCACTTT.

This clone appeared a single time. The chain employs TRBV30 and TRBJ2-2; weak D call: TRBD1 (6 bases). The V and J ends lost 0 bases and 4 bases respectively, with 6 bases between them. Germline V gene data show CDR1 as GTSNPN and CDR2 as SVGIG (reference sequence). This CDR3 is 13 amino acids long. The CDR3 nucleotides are TGTGCCTGGAGTGTACAGGGCACCGGGGAGCTGTTTTTT. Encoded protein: CAWSVQGTGELFF.

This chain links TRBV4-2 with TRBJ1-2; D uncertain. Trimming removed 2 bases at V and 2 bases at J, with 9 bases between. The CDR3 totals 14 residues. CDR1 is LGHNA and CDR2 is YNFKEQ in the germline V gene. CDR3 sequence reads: CASSQSLDNYGYTF. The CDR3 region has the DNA TGTGCCAGCAGCCAATCGCTAGACAACTATGGCTACACCTTC.

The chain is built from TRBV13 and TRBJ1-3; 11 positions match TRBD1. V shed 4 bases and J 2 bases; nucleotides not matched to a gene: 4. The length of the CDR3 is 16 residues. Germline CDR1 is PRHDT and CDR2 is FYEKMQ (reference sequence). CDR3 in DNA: TGTGCCAGCAGCTATGGGACAGGGGGAACTGGAAACACCATATATTTT. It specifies CASSYGTGGTGNTIYF.

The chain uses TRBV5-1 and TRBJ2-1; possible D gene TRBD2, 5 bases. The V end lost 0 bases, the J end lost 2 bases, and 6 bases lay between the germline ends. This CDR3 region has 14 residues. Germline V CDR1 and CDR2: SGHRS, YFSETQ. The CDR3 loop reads CASSLEGAYNEQFF. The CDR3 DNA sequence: TGCGCCAGCAGCTTGGAGGGAGCCTACAATGAGCAGTTCTTC. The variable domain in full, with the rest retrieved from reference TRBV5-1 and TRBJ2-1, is KAGVTQTPRYLIKTRGQQVTLSCSPISGHRSVSWYQQTPGQGLQFLFEYFSETQRNKGNFPGRFSGRQFSNSRSEMNVSTLELGDSALYLCASSLEGAYNEQFFGPGTRLTVL.

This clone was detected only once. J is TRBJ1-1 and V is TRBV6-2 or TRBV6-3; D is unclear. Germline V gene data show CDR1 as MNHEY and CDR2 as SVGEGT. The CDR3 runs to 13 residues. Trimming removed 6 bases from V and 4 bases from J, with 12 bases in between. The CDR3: CASSQLRVTEAFF. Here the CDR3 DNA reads TGTGCCAGCAGCCAATTGAGGGTCACTGAAGCTTTCTTT.

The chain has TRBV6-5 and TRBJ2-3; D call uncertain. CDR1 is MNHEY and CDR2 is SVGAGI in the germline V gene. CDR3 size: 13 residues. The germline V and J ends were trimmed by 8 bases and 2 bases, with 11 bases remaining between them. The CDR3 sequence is CASEDTDTDTQYF. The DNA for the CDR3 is TGTGCCAGCGAAGACACAGACACAGATACGCAGTATTTT.

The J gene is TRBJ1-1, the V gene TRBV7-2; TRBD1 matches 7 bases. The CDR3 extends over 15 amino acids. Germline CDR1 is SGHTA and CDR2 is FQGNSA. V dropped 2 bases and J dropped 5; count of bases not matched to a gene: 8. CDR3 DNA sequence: TGTGCCAGCAGCTTAAACCCGAGGGGGCGGACTGAAGCTTTCTTT. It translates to CASSLNPRGRTEAFF.

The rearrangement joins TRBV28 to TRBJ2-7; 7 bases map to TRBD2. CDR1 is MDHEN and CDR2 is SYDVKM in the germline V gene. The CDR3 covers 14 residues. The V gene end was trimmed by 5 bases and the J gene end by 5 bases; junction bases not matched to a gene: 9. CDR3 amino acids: CASSPAGLLNEQYF. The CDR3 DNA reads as TGTGCCAGCAGTCCAGCGGGACTCCTGAACGAGCAGTACTTC.

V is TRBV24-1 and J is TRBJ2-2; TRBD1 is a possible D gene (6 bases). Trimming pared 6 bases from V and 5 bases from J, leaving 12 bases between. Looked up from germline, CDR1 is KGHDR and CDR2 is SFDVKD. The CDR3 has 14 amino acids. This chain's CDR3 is CATSFGTQTGELFF. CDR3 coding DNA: TGTGCCACCAGTTTCGGGACACAGACCGGGGAGCTGTTTTTT.

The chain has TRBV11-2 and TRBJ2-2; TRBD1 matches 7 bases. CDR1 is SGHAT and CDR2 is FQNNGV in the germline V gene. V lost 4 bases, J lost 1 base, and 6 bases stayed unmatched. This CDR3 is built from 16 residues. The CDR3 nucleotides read TGTGCCAGCAGCTCTACAGGGGCTATGAACACCGGGGAGCTGTTTTTT. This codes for CASSSTGAMNTGELFF.

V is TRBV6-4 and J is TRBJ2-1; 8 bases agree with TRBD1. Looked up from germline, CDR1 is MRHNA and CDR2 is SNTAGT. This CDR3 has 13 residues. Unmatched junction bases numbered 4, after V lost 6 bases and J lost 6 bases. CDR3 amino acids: CASSGQGGNEQFF. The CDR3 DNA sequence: TGTGCCAGCAGCGGACAGGGAGGCAATGAGCAGTTCTTC.

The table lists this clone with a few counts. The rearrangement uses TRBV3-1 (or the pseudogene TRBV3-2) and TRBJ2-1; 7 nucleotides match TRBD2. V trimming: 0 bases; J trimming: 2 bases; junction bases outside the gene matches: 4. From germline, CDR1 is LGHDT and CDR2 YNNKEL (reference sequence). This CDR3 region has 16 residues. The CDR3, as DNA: TGTGCCAGCAGCCAAGATGGGCTAGCGGCCTACAATGAGCAGTTCTTC. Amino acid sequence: CASSQDGLAAYNEQFF.

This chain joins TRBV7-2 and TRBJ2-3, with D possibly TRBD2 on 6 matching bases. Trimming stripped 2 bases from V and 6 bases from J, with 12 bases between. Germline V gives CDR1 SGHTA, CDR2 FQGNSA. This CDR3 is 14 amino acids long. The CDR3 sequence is CASSLILASDTQYF. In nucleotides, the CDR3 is TGTGCCAGCAGCTTAATCCTAGCGAGCGATACGCAGTATTTT.

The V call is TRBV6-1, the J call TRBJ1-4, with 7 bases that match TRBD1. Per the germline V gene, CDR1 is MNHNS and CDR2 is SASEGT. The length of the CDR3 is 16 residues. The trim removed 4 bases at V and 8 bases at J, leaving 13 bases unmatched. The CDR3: CASSAPRQGDGEKLFF. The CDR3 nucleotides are TGTGCCAGCAGTGCACCTAGACAGGGTGACGGAGAAAAACTGTTTTTT.

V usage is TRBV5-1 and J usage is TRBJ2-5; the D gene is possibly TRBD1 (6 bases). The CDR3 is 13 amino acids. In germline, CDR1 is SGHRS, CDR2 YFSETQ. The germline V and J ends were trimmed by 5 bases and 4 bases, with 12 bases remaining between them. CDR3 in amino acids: CASRLGQGETQYF. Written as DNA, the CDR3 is TGCGCCAGCAGGCTGGGACAAGGAGAGACCCAGTACTTC.

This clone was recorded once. CDR3 DNA: TGCGCCAGCAGCTCCGACAGGTTCTACGAGCAGTACTTC. It is translated as CASSSDRFYEQYF. The gene calls are TRBV10-1 and TRBJ2-7; D is possibly TRBD1 (6 bases). Germline V lookup: CDR1 WNHNN, CDR2 SYGVQD (reference sequence). V was trimmed by 6 bases and J by 3 bases, leaving 12 bases between them. This CDR3 has 13 amino acids.

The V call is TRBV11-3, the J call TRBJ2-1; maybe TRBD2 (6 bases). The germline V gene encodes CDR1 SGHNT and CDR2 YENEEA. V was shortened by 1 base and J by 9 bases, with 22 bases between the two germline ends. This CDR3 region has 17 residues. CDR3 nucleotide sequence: TGTGCCAGCAGCTTAGTCGGCGGGATCGACAGCCCGCCTGAGCAGTTCTTC. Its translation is CASSLVGGIDSPPEQFF. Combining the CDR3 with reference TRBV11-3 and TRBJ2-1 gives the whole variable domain EAGVVQSPRYKIIEKKQPVAFWCNPISGHNTLYWYLQNLGQGPELLIRYENEEAVDDSQLPKDRFSAERLKGVDSTLKIQPAELGDSAVYLCASSLVGGIDSPPEQFFGPGTRLTVL.

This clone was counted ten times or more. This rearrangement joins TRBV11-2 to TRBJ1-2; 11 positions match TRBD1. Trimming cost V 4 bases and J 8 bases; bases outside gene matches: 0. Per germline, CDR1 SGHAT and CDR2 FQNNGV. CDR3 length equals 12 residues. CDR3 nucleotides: TGTGCCAGCAGCTGGACAGGGGGCGGCTACACCTTC. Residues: CASSWTGGGYTF.

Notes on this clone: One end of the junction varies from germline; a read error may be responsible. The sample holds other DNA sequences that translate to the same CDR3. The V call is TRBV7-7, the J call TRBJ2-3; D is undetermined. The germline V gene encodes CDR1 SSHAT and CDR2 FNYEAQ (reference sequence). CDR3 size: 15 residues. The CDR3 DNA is TGTGCTAGCAGCTTAGGAGACTCTAGCACAGATACGCAGTATTTT. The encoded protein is CASSLGDSSTDTQYF.

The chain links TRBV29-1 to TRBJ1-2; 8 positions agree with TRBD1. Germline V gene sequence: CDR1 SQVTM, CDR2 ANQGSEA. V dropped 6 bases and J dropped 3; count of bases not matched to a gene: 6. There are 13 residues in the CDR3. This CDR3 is CSVGTGDHYGYTF. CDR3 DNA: TGCAGCGTCGGGACAGGCGACCACTATGGCTACACCTTC.

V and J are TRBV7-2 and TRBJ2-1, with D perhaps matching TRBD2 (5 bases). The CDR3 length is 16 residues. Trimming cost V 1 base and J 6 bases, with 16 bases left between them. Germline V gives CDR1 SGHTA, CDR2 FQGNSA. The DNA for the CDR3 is TGTGCCAGCAGCTTAGGTGGGAGTGTTAGAAGCAATGAGCAGTTCTTC. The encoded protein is CASSLGGSVRSNEQFF.